Following are 18 T cell receptor beta chains from one sample sequenced in a study of blood T cell repertoires in COVID-19. Produced via immunoSEQ multiplex PCR; TCRdb's table is partial and in-frame only. The sample consists of 90,000 to 150,000 clones, roughly three quarters of them appearing once. Sequenced: peripheral blood. These receptor sequences come from a woman of 80 years or more with acute or convalescent COVID-19.

This chain uses TRBV5-1 with TRBJ2-7; possible D gene TRBD1, 6 bases. Germline values: CDR1 SGHRS, CDR2 YFSETQ. The V end lost 1 base, the J end lost 4 bases, and 18 bases lay between the germline ends. This CDR3 is built from 16 residues. This CDR3 is CASSLIIQGPGYEQYF. The CDR3 nucleotides are TGCGCCAGCAGCTTGATAATACAGGGTCCGGGGTACGAGCAGTACTTC.

The chain carries TRBV11-2 and TRBJ2-7; TRBD2 matches at 11 bases. V dropped 7 bases and J dropped 6; count of bases not matched to a gene: 17. Germline CDR1 reads SGHAT; CDR2 reads FQNNGV. CDR3 size: 17 residues. CDR3 sequence reads: CASIVELAGERVLEQYF. The CDR3 nucleotides are TGTGCCAGCATCGTCGAACTAGCGGGAGAACGTGTCCTCGAGCAGTACTTC.

V gene TRBV18 combines with J gene TRBJ2-3; 8 nucleotides match TRBD1. Germline-derived CDR1 and CDR2 are KGHSH and LQKENI. The V and J ends lost 3 bases and 0 bases, in that order; junction bases with no gene match: 2. This CDR3 is built from 15 residues. The CDR3 nucleotides are TGTGCCAGCTCACCCTACAGGGGGAGCACAGATACGCAGTATTTT. Amino acids: CASSPYRGSTDTQYF.

The V gene is TRBV3-1 (or the pseudogene TRBV3-2), the J gene TRBJ1-5; D gene uncertain. Per the germline V gene, CDR1 is LGHDT and CDR2 is YNNKEL (reference sequence). Trimming took 1 base from V and 4 from J, leaving 14 bases between them. The CDR3 is 16 residues long. The CDR3 spells CASSQGFTVLNQPQHF. The CDR3 nucleotides are TGTGCCAGCAGCCAAGGCTTCACAGTCCTAAATCAGCCCCAGCATTTT.

As for this clone: Other DNA sequences in the same sample also yield this CDR3. The V and J genes are TRBV7-9 and TRBJ1-1; D is uncertain. The ends were cut back, 1 base at V and 2 bases at J, with 8 bases in the middle. Germline CDR1 SEHNR, CDR2 FQNEAQ (reference sequence). The CDR3 sequence is 14 residues long. This CDR3 is CASSLGTANTEAFF. The CDR3 DNA follows: TGTGCCAGCAGCTTAGGTACAGCCAACACTGAAGCTTTCTTT.

This chain uses TRBV28 with TRBJ2-1, with TRBD2 matching 7 bases. Germline assignment: CDR1 MDHEN and CDR2 SYDVKM. The CDR3 sequence is 14 residues long. V trimming: 2 bases; J trimming: 6 bases; junction bases outside the gene matches: 4. CDR3 residues: CASSLAGVGNEQFF. For the CDR3, the DNA is TGTGCCAGCAGTTTAGCGGGAGTCGGCAATGAGCAGTTCTTC. Using reference TRBV28 and TRBJ2-1 for the parts outside the CDR3, the full variable domain is DVKVTQSSRYLVKRTGEKVFLECVQDMDHENMFWYRQDPGLGLRLIYFSYDVKMKEKGDIPEGYSVSREKKERFSLILESASTNQTSMYLCASSLAGVGNEQFFGPGTRLTVL.

In its sample, this clone was seen a few times. V gene TRBV4-2 combines with J gene TRBJ2-1; D is undetermined. Per germline, CDR1 LGHNA and CDR2 YNFKEQ. The V gene lost 1 base and the J gene lost 4 bases, with 5 bases spanning the gap. The CDR3 covers 13 residues. CDR3 residues: CASSQVLYNEQFF. In DNA, the CDR3 is TGTGCCAGCAGCCAAGTGCTATACAATGAGCAGTTCTTC.

This clone was observed a handful of times. The chain is built from TRBV12-5 and TRBJ1-1; tentative D call: TRBD1 (6 bases). The V end was cut by 0 bases, the J end by 0 bases, with 20 bases between. The CDR3 runs 19 residues. Germline CDR1 and CDR2: LGHNT and FRNRAP. CDR3 protein: CASGLVLGGRTRMNTEAFF. CDR3 DNA sequence: TGTGCTAGTGGTTTGGTACTGGGGGGGCGGACACGCATGAACACTGAAGCTTTCTTT. The variable domain in full, completed from reference TRBV12-5 and TRBJ1-1, reads DARVTQTPRHKVTEMGQEVTMRCQPILGHNTVFWYRQTMMQGLELLAYFRNRAPLDDSGMPKDRFSAEMPDATLATLKIQPSEPRDSAVYFCASGLVLGGRTRMNTEAFFGQGTRLTVV.

The chain employs TRBV5-4 and TRBJ2-1, with 10 bases aligning to TRBD2. V was pared by 5 bases and J by 0 bases, with 2 bases of the junction left unmatched. CDR3 length: 15 amino acids. Germline V gene sequence: CDR1 SGHNT, CDR2 YYREEE (reference sequence). The CDR3 bases are TGTGCCAGCAGTTCTAGCGGGAGCTCCTACAATGAGCAGTTCTTC. Its protein is CASSSSGSSYNEQFF.

The chain couples TRBV28 to TRBJ2-4, with a weak D call TRBD1 (5 bases). V was clipped by 3 bases and J by 8 bases, with 14 bases between them. CDR3 length: 14 amino acids. Germline lookup yields CDR1 MDHEN and CDR2 SYDVKM. This chain's CDR3 is CASSFLGRSDIQYF. CDR3 bases: TGTGCCAGCAGTTTTTTGGGGCGTTCGGACATTCAGTACTTC. The variable domain in full, completed from reference TRBV28 and TRBJ2-4, reads DVKVTQSSRYLVKRTGEKVFLECVQDMDHENMFWYRQDPGLGLRLIYFSYDVKMKEKGDIPEGYSVSREKKERFSLILESASTNQTSMYLCASSFLGRSDIQYFGAGTRLSVL.

V gene TRBV11-2 combines with J gene TRBJ2-7; 8 positions agree with TRBD2. Germline V lookup: CDR1 SGHAT, CDR2 FQNNGV. This CDR3 has 15 residues. Unmatched junction bases numbered 5, after V lost 0 bases and J lost 4 bases. For the CDR3, the DNA is TGTGCCAGCAGCTTAGACACTCGGGGGGGTTACGAGCAGTACTTC. Encoded protein: CASSLDTRGGYEQYF.

This clone turned up a few times. The chain is built from TRBV6-2 or TRBV6-3 and TRBJ1-2, with D tentatively TRBD1 (6 bases). This CDR3 is 16 amino acids long. V was clipped by 0 bases and J by 5 bases, with 16 bases between them. Looked up from germline, CDR1 is MNHEY and CDR2 is SVGEGT. The CDR3, as DNA: TGTGCCAGCAGTTACTCTACGGGGGGCTGGAAATATGGCTACACCTTC. Translated, it gives CASSYSTGGWKYGYTF.

The V gene is TRBV5-1, the J gene TRBJ2-7; 12 nucleotides match TRBD1. CDR3 length: 15 amino acids. Germline values: CDR1 SGHRS, CDR2 YFSETQ. With 4 bases clipped from V and 4 bases from J, the junction kept 6 bases outside the gene matches. For the CDR3, the DNA is TGCGCCAGCAGCGTGTCGGGACAGGGGGCGTACGAGCAGTACTTC. Translating gives CASSVSGQGAYEQYF.

The chain couples TRBV6-5 to TRBJ2-1, with 9 nucleotides matching TRBD2. This CDR3 comprises 16 residues. Germline CDR1 reads MNHEY; CDR2 reads SVGAGI. J lost 5 bases, V lost 4 bases, and 9 bases had no gene match. Here the CDR3 reads CASSWRGRARDNEQFF. CDR3 in DNA: TGTGCCAGCAGTTGGCGCGGGAGGGCCAGGGACAATGAGCAGTTCTTC.

The chain employs TRBV10-3 and TRBJ2-3; tentative D call: TRBD2 (6 bases). This CDR3 region has 15 residues. Germline-derived CDR1 and CDR2 are ENHRY and SYGVKD. The V and J ends lost 4 bases and 2 bases respectively, with 13 bases between them. Here the CDR3 reads CAISVGGGFTDTQYF. CDR3 coding DNA: TGTGCCATCAGTGTCGGGGGAGGCTTCACAGATACGCAGTATTTT.

The chain joins TRBV29-1 to TRBJ2-3, with 9 bases lining up with TRBD2. CDR1 is SQVTM, CDR2 ANQGSEA, per germline. This CDR3 is built from 13 residues. J was trimmed by 4 bases and V by 4 bases; bases with no gene match: 3. Here the CDR3 DNA reads TGCAGCGTTGGGCGGGAGGGCCCAGATACGCAGTATTTT. Its protein product is CSVGREGPDTQYF.

CDR3 sequence reads: CASSLPAGGDTEAFF. CDR3 bases: TGTGCCAGCAGCTTACCCGCTGGGGGGGACACTGAAGCTTTCTTT. The chain has TRBV7-9 and TRBJ1-1, with a weak D call TRBD1 (5 bases). The CDR3 spans 15 residues. Germline V lookup: CDR1 SEHNR, CDR2 FQNEAQ (reference sequence). The V gene lost 2 bases and the J gene lost 3 bases, with 13 bases spanning the gap.

The rearrangement joins TRBV2 to TRBJ2-2; 9 nucleotides match TRBD1. V dropped 9 bases and J dropped 5; count of bases not matched to a gene: 10. From germline, CDR1 is SNHLY and CDR2 FYNNEI. This CDR3 comprises 15 residues. CDR3 sequence reads: CASTPGQGRTGELFF. Written as DNA, the CDR3 is TGTGCCAGTACACCGGGACAGGGACGGACCGGGGAGCTGTTTTTT.